This T cell receptor beta chain emerged from a study of blood T cell repertoires in COVID-19. Study information: Samples came from the United States, Italy and Spain, spanning acute and convalescent COVID-19. PBMCs, B-cell-depleted T cells, or T cells were the source of the cDNA or gDNA that made up the material.

Authors' methods: Nucleated cell number was recorded as an estimate derived from reference gene primer amplification. Some clones are missing from TCRdb's copy, which holds only in-frame ones; the method was immunoSEQ multiplex PCR. V, J and clone size derive from that table, while D and trimming were established from the DNA sequence. In the table there are approximately 210,000 clones, roughly four fifths of which are singletons. The germline V gene has CDR1 MDHEN and CDR2 SYDVKM. This CDR3 is 14 amino acids long. This receptor was obtained from a woman aged 40 to 49 with acute or convalescent COVID-19. The material sequenced was peripheral blood. The chain combines TRBV28 with TRBJ1-3, with D uncertain. CDR3: CASWSRSSGNTIYF. CDR3 DNA sequence: TGTGCTTCCTGGAGCCGGTCCTCTGGAAACACCATATATTTT.